These T cell receptor beta chains were read from a single sample in a study of cytomegalovirus exposure and HLA in healthy donors. TCRdb's copy holds only in-frame clones and misses some; the assay was immunoSEQ multiplex PCR. The sample carries 90,000 to 100,000 clones, under 80% recorded once. The sequenced material came from PBMCs. Receptors originate from a male donor in good health and CMV-seronegative. Each CDR3 is given with its conserved first and last residue. A D gene is named only where the DNA matches it firmly. The size entry is marked missing in some rows and otherwise reads once, few, many or a size class.

v_call	j_call	d_call	clone_size	cdr3_nt	cdr3_aa
TRBV11-2	TRBJ2-7	TRBD2	NA	TGTGCCAGCAGATTAAGACTAGCGGAGCCTTACGAGCAGTACTTC	CASRLRLAEPYEQYF
TRBV29-1	TRBJ2-2	NA	NA	TGCAGCGCTACAGCCACCGGGGAGCTGTTTTTT	CSATATGELFF
TRBV19	TRBJ1-2	NA	once	TGTGCCAGTAAACGGGACACCGGCAACTATGGCTACACCTTC	CASKRDTGNYGYTF
TRBV7-8	TRBJ1-6	TRBD1	few	TGTGCCAGCAGCCTCCGGACAGGGGTCAATTCACCCCTCCACTTT	CASSLRTGVNSPLHF
TRBV28	TRBJ2-5	TRBD1	NA	TGTGCCAGCAGTTTGGTGGGACAGGGTCAAGAGACCCAGTACTTC	CASSLVGQGQETQYF
TRBV19	TRBJ2-1	NA	NA	TGTGCCAGTAGTATAATGCTGCAGGGTAACAATGAGCAGTTCTTC	CASSIMLQGNNEQFF
TRBV30	TRBJ1-2	NA	NA	TGTGCCTGGAGTGTCCATGGAGACTATGGCTACACCTTC	CAWSVHGDYGYTF
TRBV21-1	TRBJ2-7	NA	NA	TGTGCCAGCAGCAAACGGCTAGCGGGAGAGCTTGGTGGTATCTACGAGCAGTACTTC	CASSKRLAGELGGIYEQYF
TRBV20-1	TRBJ2-1	NA	NA	TGCAGTGCAGGGGAATACAATGAGCAGTTCTTC	CSAGEYNEQFF
TRBV7-7	TRBJ2-1	TRBD1	few	TGTGCTAGCAGCCTAACAGGGGGCGGGAATGAGCAGTTCTTC	CASSLTGGGNEQFF
TRBV7-8	TRBJ1-2	NA	NA	TGTGCCAGCAGCTTATCGTCCGGAGGGAACACCTTC	CASSLSSGGNTF
TRBV5-1	TRBJ2-3	NA	NA	TGCGCCAGCAGCTTGGCGGGAAAGTATACGCAGTATTTT	CASSLAGKYTQYF
TRBV11-1	TRBJ2-1	NA	NA	TGTGCCAGCAGCCAACGACTATCTGAAGAGCAGTTCTTC	CASSQRLSEEQFF
TRBV29-1	TRBJ2-3	NA	NA	TGCAGCGTCCACACTCCTAGGTCGACCACAGATACGCAGTATTTT	CSVHTPRSTTDTQYF
TRBV20-1	TRBJ1-1	NA	NA	TGCAGTAAGGGGGGGCGTACTGAAGCTTTCTTT	CSKGGRTEAFF
TRBV9	TRBJ2-1	TRBD2	NA	TGTGCCAGCAGTGTTAGCGGGATGGTAGTTAATGAGCAGTTCTTC	CASSVSGMVVNEQFF
TRBV5-1	TRBJ2-7	TRBD1	NA	TGCGCCAGCAGCTTGTTGGGACAGGGAAACGAGCAGTACTTC	CASSLLGQGNEQYF
TRBV2	TRBJ2-3	TRBD2	few	TGTGCCAGCAGTGGGACTAGCGGGAGGGGCACAGATACGCAGTATTTT	CASSGTSGRGTDTQYF
TRBV10-3	TRBJ2-3	NA	NA	TGTGCCATCAGTGGGCACCCGCGGGACCTTGACACAGATACGCAGTATTTT	CAISGHPRDLDTDTQYF
TRBV28	TRBJ2-7	TRBD2	NA	TGTGCCAGCAGTGGGGACTGGGCAAGCGGGAGAGTCGAGCAGTACTTC	CASSGDWASGRVEQYF
TRBV30	TRBJ2-5	TRBD2	NA	TGTGCCTGGAGTGGGGGACTAGCGGGATCCTCTATCCTAGAGACCCAGTACTTC	CAWSGGLAGSSILETQYF
TRBV7-9	TRBJ2-5	NA	NA	TGTGCCAGCAGCTTAGCTGCGGGGACCCAGTACTTC	CASSLAAGTQYF
TRBV7-2	TRBJ2-7	TRBD2	NA	TGTGCCAGCAGCCCAGTAGCGGGAGGGAACTACGAGCAGTACTTC	CASSPVAGGNYEQYF
TRBV30	TRBJ1-1	TRBD1	few	TGTGCCTGGAGCCTCCGGGACAGCCCTACCGCTTTT	CAWSLRDSPTAF
TRBV7-8	TRBJ1-4	NA	NA	TGTGCCAGCACCAAATCCGCGGGGGCAGGTAGCGAGAATGAAAAACTGTTTTTT	CASTKSAGAGSENEKLFF
TRBV5-1	TRBJ2-7	NA	NA	TGCGCCAGCAGCTTGGAGGGGACACCTTACGAGCAGTACTTC	CASSLEGTPYEQYF
TRBV11-3	TRBJ2-7	TRBD2	NA	TGTGCCAGCAGCTTACGAGACCCTAGCGGGAGTGGCGAGCAGTACTTC	CASSLRDPSGSGEQYF
TRBV28	TRBJ2-5	NA	NA	TGTGCCAGCAGTTTATCGCAACAGCCAGAGACCCAGTACTTC	CASSLSQQPETQYF
TRBV11-2	TRBJ2-7	NA	NA	TGTGCCAGCAGCTCCCGAGCGAGAAGGGGGGGAGGGGCCTACGAGCAGTACTTC	CASSSRARRGGGAYEQYF
TRBV6-4	TRBJ1-2	NA	NA	TGTGCCAGCAGTGACACTGGCTATGGCTACACCTTC	CASSDTGYGYTF
TRBV18	TRBJ2-2	TRBD2	NA	TGTGCCAGCTCACCTCTAGCGGGAGTTACCGGGGAGCTGTTTTTT	CASSPLAGVTGELFF
TRBV29-1	TRBJ2-7	NA	NA	TGCAGCGTTGAAGATCAGGGTCCCCACTACGAGCAGTACTTC	CSVEDQGPHYEQYF
TRBV2	TRBJ1-4	NA	NA	TGTGCCAGTAATAAGGGGCGGAATGAAAAACTGTTTTTT	CASNKGRNEKLFF
TRBV10-3	TRBJ2-1	TRBD1	NA	TGTGCCATTTCCGGGACAGGGTCTGGCGCCTACAATGAGCAGTTCTTC	CAISGTGSGAYNEQFF
TRBV9	TRBJ2-5	NA	NA	TGTGCCAGCAGCGAGGGGGGGGGAAAAGAGACCCAGTACTTC	CASSEGGGKETQYF
TRBV5-1	TRBJ2-7	NA	NA	TGCGCCTCAATGCGAGGGACAACCTCCTACGAGCAGTACTTC	CASMRGTTSYEQYF
TRBV6-5	TRBJ2-7	NA	NA	TGTGCCAGCAGTTACTCTTCGCCACCTCGGTGGGAGCAGTACTTC	CASSYSSPPRWEQYF
TRBV19	TRBJ2-3	TRBD1	NA	TGTGCCAGTAGTATAACAGGGGGCGAGGATACGCAGTATTTT	CASSITGGEDTQYF
TRBV5-1	TRBJ2-1	NA	NA	TGCGCCAGCAGCTTGACAGTCACCCCCCTCAATGAGCAGTTCTTC	CASSLTVTPLNEQFF
TRBV4-1	TRBJ2-2	NA	NA	TGCGCCAGCAGCCGGATAAACTGGACTCTTCTCAACACCGGGGAGCTGTTTTTT	CASSRINWTLLNTGELFF
TRBV30	TRBJ1-6	TRBD1	NA	TGTGCCTGGGACCAGGGACAGCCCAATTCACCCCTCCACTTT	CAWDQGQPNSPLHF
TRBV6-6	TRBJ2-1	TRBD2	few	TGTGCCAGCAGTTACTCAGGGACTAGCTGGGAGCAGTTCTTC	CASSYSGTSWEQFF
TRBV28	TRBJ2-7	TRBD1	NA	TGTGCCAGCAGTCCTTACGGGGGGACAGGGGGCTACGAGCAGTACTTC	CASSPYGGTGGYEQYF
TRBV30	TRBJ2-1	NA	NA	TGTGCCTGGAGTGTACACCCCAATGAGCAGTTCTTC	CAWSVHPNEQFF
TRBV28	TRBJ1-2	TRBD1	NA	TGTGCCAGCAGTATTCCCAGGGGGCGAGACTCCTACTATGGCTACACCTTC	CASSIPRGRDSYYGYTF
TRBV19	TRBJ2-3	TRBD1	NA	TGTGCCAGTAGTCCCGCGGGACAGGGAGGAGATACGCAGTATTTT	CASSPAGQGGDTQYF